The clone carrying this T cell receptor beta chain has just a few counts. Its specificity is unknown. This sample stems from a study of T cell repertoires in aging, cancer and after chemotherapy. Study-wide points: Median generation probability rose over the chemotherapy interval in each cancer cohort, suggesting rebound thymic output.

Rearranged V-D-J TRB sequences were amplified with a mixed TRB-A/B primer pool. TCRdb itself ran the multiplex PCR reads through MiXCR, one entry per CDR3 protein. The sample carries about 13,000 distinct CDR3 sequences, roughly 26% recorded once. Peripheral blood genomic DNA, not sorted cells or RNA, was the template. The receptor's source is a human donor in good health. The sequencing input was blood.

The CDR3 loop reads CAWRGQGKQYF. CDR3 sequence (DNA): TGTGCCTGGAGGGGACAGGGTAAGCAGTACTTC. The chain uses TRBV30 and TRBJ2-7; 9 positions match TRBD1. V was clipped by 3 bases and J by 8 bases; unmatched bases: 2. Germline CDR1 is GTSNPN and CDR2 is SVGIG (reference sequence). CDR3 length equals 11 residues.